The 29 T cell receptor beta chains given below trace back to one sample, sequenced in a study of T cell responses to AZD1222 COVID-19 vaccine. Assay used: immunoSEQ multiplex PCR; TCRdb lists only in-frame clones, some missing. The data show more than 100,000 clones, 80% to 90% seen once. This specimen consisted of peripheral blood, obtained on day 0 of AZD1222 vaccination. These receptors were obtained from an adult in good health.

CDR3 nucleotides: TGCGCCAGCAGCCAAGGTTGGGCTAGCGGGAGTAGGAACAATGAGCAGTTCTTC. Residues: CASSQGWASGSRNNEQFF. The chain combines TRBV4-3 with TRBJ2-1; the match to TRBD2 covers 10 bases. The ends lost 1 base at V and 5 bases at J; junction bases unmatched: 11. CDR3 length equals 18 residues. Germline CDR1 and CDR2: LGHNA and YSLEER.

CDR3 protein: CASTLTGVANTEAFF. In DNA, the CDR3 is TGTGCCAGCACATTGACAGGGGTGGCGAACACTGAAGCTTTCTTT. The V call is TRBV28, the J call TRBJ1-1; 8 bases are a match to TRBD1. CDR3 length: 15 residues. V lost 7 bases to trimming and J lost 1 base; unmatched junction nucleotides: 8. Germline CDR1 is MDHEN and CDR2 is SYDVKM.

Comment on this clone: In the same sample, other DNA sequences code for this CDR3. The chain links TRBV27 to TRBJ1-1; D is perhaps TRBD1 (5 bases). CDR1 is MNHEY, CDR2 SMNVEV, per germline (reference sequence). Trimming stripped 0 bases from V and 5 bases from J, with 7 bases between. The CDR3 has 13 residues. The CDR3, as DNA: TGTGCCAGCAGTTTATCGCGGGGGACTGAAGCTTTCTTT. As protein: CASSLSRGTEAFF.

The CDR3 DNA is TGTGCCAGCGGGTCATCGAACACCGGGGAGCTGTTTTTT. As protein: CASGSSNTGELFF. This chain uses TRBV6-5 with TRBJ2-2; D unresolved. The CDR3 consists of 13 residues. V lost 8 bases and J lost 0, with 7 bases in between. Per germline, CDR1 MNHEY and CDR2 SVGAGI.

The chain carries TRBV5-1 and TRBJ2-3; 11 nucleotides match TRBD2. With V trimmed by 3 bases and J by 0 bases, 6 bases remained unmatched. This CDR3 contains 17 residues. CDR1 is SGHRS, CDR2 YFSETQ, per germline. The CDR3 coding sequence is TGCGCCAGCAGCTGGCCCGTAGCGGGGGGGAGCACAGATACGCAGTATTTT. Protein: CASSWPVAGGSTDTQYF.

The chain combines TRBV6-5 with TRBJ1-1; D unclear. CDR3 length: 13 amino acids. The germline V gene has CDR1 MNHEY and CDR2 SVGAGI. V was pared by 0 bases and J by 1 base, with 3 bases between. CDR3 nucleotide sequence: TGTGCCAGCAGTTACTCAGAGAACACTGAAGCTTTCTTT. Translation gives CASSYSENTEAFF.

V usage is TRBV30 and J usage is TRBJ1-6, with D unclear. This CDR3 spans 13 amino acids. Germline V lookup: CDR1 GTSNPN, CDR2 SVGIG (reference sequence). Trimming removed 5 bases at V and 6 bases at J, with 11 bases between. CDR3 residues: CAWGQTRNSPLHF. The CDR3 DNA sequence: TGTGCCTGGGGGCAGACACGTAATTCACCCCTCCACTTT.

This sequence joins TRBV15 and TRBJ1-2; 8 nucleotides line up with TRBD1. The J segment lost 4 bases and the V segment lost 0 bases, leaving 10 bases of the junction unmatched. Germline V gene data show CDR1 as LNHNV and CDR2 as YYDKDF (reference sequence). The CDR3 loop spans 17 amino acids. CDR3 sequence: CATSRDSVSDRAYGYTF. The CDR3 coding sequence is TGTGCCACCAGCAGAGATAGCGTCTCGGACAGGGCCTATGGCTACACCTTC.

CDR3: CASTTGTGVGEQYF. CDR3 nucleotides: TGTGCCTCGACAACCGGGACAGGGGTTGGGGAGCAGTACTTC. The V and J genes are TRBV30 and TRBJ2-7, with 10 bases lining up with TRBD1. Trimming cost V 7 bases and J 7 bases; bases outside gene matches: 13. This CDR3 comprises 14 residues. Germline values: CDR1 GTSNPN, CDR2 SVGIG (reference sequence).

The chain carries TRBV7-2 and TRBJ2-2; weak D call: TRBD1 (5 bases). Trimming removed 1 base from V and 4 bases from J, with 19 bases in between. The CDR3 covers 18 residues. Germline V gene lookup returns CDR1 SGHTA and CDR2 FQGNSA. The CDR3 is CASSLGVLGPPITGELFF. The DNA for the CDR3 is TGTGCCAGCAGCTTAGGGGTGTTGGGGCCACCCATCACCGGGGAGCTGTTTTTT.

The sample holds one count of this clone. The chain carries TRBV28 and TRBJ2-1; possibly TRBD2 for D (6 bases). CDR1 and CDR2 (germline): MDHEN, SYDVKM. The CDR3 extends over 17 amino acids. V was pared by 4 bases and J by 0 bases, with 16 bases between. For the CDR3, the DNA is TGTGCCAGCAGTTCCGCAGCGGGTTCTAGCTCCTACAATGAGCAGTTCTTC. Amino acids: CASSSAAGSSSYNEQFF.

The V gene is TRBV16, the J gene TRBJ2-5, with D possibly called TRBD1 or TRBD2 (5 bases each). Per germline, CDR1 KGHSY and CDR2 FQNENV. CDR3 length: 16 residues. V was trimmed by 4 bases and J by 1 base, leaving 16 bases between them. The CDR3 region has the DNA TGTGCCAGCAGCCGCCTCGCTTCGGGGCCCCAAGAGACCCAGTACTTC. Translation gives CASSRLASGPQETQYF.

The V and J genes are TRBV5-6 and TRBJ1-1; D is perhaps TRBD1 (6 bases). There are 15 residues in the CDR3. Trimming removed 4 bases from V and 1 base from J, with 14 bases in between. CDR1 is SGHDT, CDR2 YYEEEE, per germline. The CDR3 protein is CASSRTGTRNTEAFF. The CDR3 coding sequence is TGTGCCAGCAGCCGGACCGGGACAAGGAACACTGAAGCTTTCTTT.

V usage is TRBV6-5 and J usage is TRBJ1-6; TRBD1 matches at 8 bases. The junction had 2 bases not matched to a gene; V was cut back by 0 bases and J by 7 bases. There are 15 residues in the CDR3. Germline CDR1 and CDR2: MNHEY and SVGAGI. CDR3 in DNA: TGTGCCAGCAGTTACTCAAACAGGGGGAATTCACCCCTCCACTTT. Its translation: CASSYSNRGNSPLHF.

The chain carries TRBV15 and TRBJ1-4, with D tentatively TRBD1 (5 bases). Per the germline V gene, CDR1 is LNHNV and CDR2 is YYDKDF (reference sequence). The CDR3 is made up of 14 amino acids. Trimming shortened V by 6 bases and J by 6 bases, and 14 bases separated the two germline ends. CDR3 protein: CATRTGDRDEKLFF. CDR3 DNA sequence: TGTGCCACCAGAACGGGGGACCGGGATGAAAAACTGTTTTTT. Full variable domain (remainder filled in from reference TRBV15 and TRBJ1-4): DAMVIQNPRYQVTQFGKPVTLSCSQTLNHNVMYWYQQKSSQAPKLLFHYYDKDFNNEADTPDNFQSRRPNTSFCFLDIRSPGLGDTAMYLCATRTGDRDEKLFFGSGTQLSVL.

The V and J genes are TRBV7-3 and TRBJ2-3; the D is unclear. This CDR3 contains 15 residues. The V gene lost 3 bases and the J gene lost 5 bases, with 15 bases spanning the gap. CDR1 and CDR2 (germline): SGHTA, FQGTGA. The CDR3 sequence is CASSFRPNKGDTQYF. The CDR3 DNA follows: TGTGCCAGCAGCTTCCGACCCAATAAGGGAGATACGCAGTATTTT.

The chain employs TRBV3-1 (or the pseudogene TRBV3-2) and TRBJ1-6; no firm D call. Germline loops: CDR1 LGHDT, CDR2 YNNKEL (reference sequence). Trimming removed 0 bases from V and 9 bases from J, with 9 bases in between. The CDR3 sequence is 14 residues long. CDR3 in amino acids: CASSQDWVSSPLHF. Here the CDR3 DNA reads TGTGCCAGCAGCCAAGATTGGGTATCTTCACCCCTCCACTTT.

J is TRBJ1-6 and V is TRBV28; D is possibly TRBD1 (6 bases). This CDR3 region has 14 residues. V was pared by 6 bases and J by 8 bases, with 14 bases between. Germline CDR1 and CDR2: MDHEN and SYDVKM. CDR3 in DNA: TGTGCCAGCAGCTCCCCGACAGGCTATTCACCCCTCCACTTT. This sequence encodes CASSSPTGYSPLHF.

The CDR3 reads CASSYGQKETQYF. CDR3 nucleotides: TGTGCCAGCAGCTACGGACAGAAAGAGACCCAGTACTTC. The chain recombines TRBV5-6 with TRBJ2-5; D might be TRBD1 (6 bases). The germline V and J ends were trimmed by 3 bases and 3 bases, with 9 bases remaining between them. From germline, CDR1 is SGHDT and CDR2 YYEEEE. The CDR3 has 13 amino acids.

The chain recombines TRBV4-3 with TRBJ2-1; D is perhaps TRBD1 or TRBD2 (5 bases each). CDR3 length equals 16 residues. Germline V gene data show CDR1 as LGHNA and CDR2 as YSLEER. V lost 1 base, J lost 5 bases, and 15 bases lay in between. DNA for the CDR3: TGCGCCAGCAGCCAAGGGGCGGGCAGGGTCCACAATGAGCAGTTCTTC. This translates into CASSQGAGRVHNEQFF.

The V and J genes are TRBV28 and TRBJ2-7; 8 bases line up with TRBD1. V lost 3 bases, J lost 3 bases, and 10 bases stayed unmatched. Germline V CDR1 and CDR2: MDHEN, SYDVKM. The CDR3 runs 16 residues. The CDR3 protein is CASSFATGAGHYEQYF. Written as DNA, the CDR3 is TGTGCCAGCAGTTTTGCGACAGGGGCCGGTCACTACGAGCAGTACTTC.

This chain links TRBV9 with TRBJ2-1; TRBD2 is a possible D gene (5 bases). CDR3 length: 16 residues. Germline CDR1 and CDR2: SGDLS and YYNGEE. The V end was cut by 4 bases, the J end by 6 bases, with 20 bases between. DNA of the CDR3: TGTGCCAGCAGCCCCGGGGTTGGGCAGTTGGTCAATGAGCAGTTCTTC. Translation gives CASSPGVGQLVNEQFF.

The chain employs TRBV6-6 and TRBJ2-2; D gene unclear. The CDR3 runs 15 residues. Germline CDR1 and CDR2: MNHNY and SVGAGI (reference sequence). Trimming cost V 0 bases and J 7 bases, with 12 bases left between them. The chain's CDR3 is CASSYSDQAVGELFF. CDR3 DNA sequence: TGTGCCAGCAGTTACTCGGATCAGGCGGTCGGGGAGCTGTTTTTT.

This clone was seen a single time. This rearrangement joins TRBV6-6 to TRBJ2-3; TRBD1 agrees at 9 bases. Trimming at V came to 6 bases and at J to 6 bases, leaving 13 bases not matched to a gene. Germline assignment: CDR1 MNHNY and CDR2 SVGAGI (reference sequence). This CDR3 contains 16 residues. In DNA, the CDR3 is TGTGCCAGCAGACAGACCGGGACAGGGAAGTACGATACGCAGTATTTT. It is translated as CASRQTGTGKYDTQYF.

A single count supports this clone. The V gene is TRBV11-3, the J gene TRBJ1-1; 7 positions agree with TRBD1. The CDR3 is 14 residues long. Germline CDR1 is SGHNT and CDR2 is YENEEA. With 4 bases clipped from V and 1 base from J, the junction kept 3 bases outside the gene matches. CDR3 nucleotide sequence: TGTGCCAGCAGCTCAAGACAGGGGAACACTGAAGCTTTCTTT. This gives the protein CASSSRQGNTEAFF.

The chain links TRBV2 to TRBJ1-4, with D possibly being TRBD1 (5 bases). From germline, CDR1 is SNHLY and CDR2 FYNNEI. The CDR3 is 13 amino acids. Trimming took 7 bases from V and 2 from J, leaving 8 bases between them. The CDR3: CASNRGTNEKLFF. CDR3 nucleotides: TGTGCCAGCAACCGGGGGACTAATGAAAAACTGTTTTTT.

The table lists this clone with a count of one. This rearrangement joins TRBV6-5 to TRBJ1-4, with D perhaps matching TRBD1 (5 bases). The CDR3 spans 15 residues. Germline CDR1 reads MNHEY; CDR2 reads SVGAGI. Trimming cost V 6 bases and J 7 bases, with 18 bases left between them. The CDR3 DNA is TGTGCCAGCAGCCTACTGGGGAGCCAGGGTGAAAAACTGTTTTTT. Translating it yields CASSLLGSQGEKLFF.

This clone was detected only once. The chain recombines TRBV27 with TRBJ2-2; 10 bases line up with TRBD2. Germline values: CDR1 MNHEY, CDR2 SMNVEV (reference sequence). With V trimmed by 1 base and J by 4 bases, 6 bases remained unmatched. CDR3 size: 17 residues. The CDR3 DNA follows: TGTGCCAGCAGTTTATTTGCTAGCGGGAGCTCCACCGGGGAGCTGTTTTTT. Amino acid sequence: CASSLFASGSSTGELFF.

The V and J genes are TRBV3-1 (or the pseudogene TRBV3-2) and TRBJ2-3; unclear D gene. V lost 0 bases and J lost 4, with 14 bases in between. Germline CDR1 reads LGHDT; CDR2 reads YNNKEL (reference sequence). The CDR3 length is 16 residues. CDR3 nucleotides: TGTGCCAGCAGCCAAGAGGTAGGATTCAAGGCAGATACGCAGTATTTT. This translates into CASSQEVGFKADTQYF.